Listed below are T cell receptor beta chains from one sample, sequenced in a study of T cell responses to AZD1222 COVID-19 vaccine. Using immunoSEQ multiplex PCR, the repertoire was profiled, and TCRdb retains in-frame clones only, with some absent. Among around 130,000 clones listed, about nine tenths were seen once. The input for sequencing was peripheral blood, taken on day 0 of AZD1222 vaccination. These receptors were collected from an adult in good health. CDR3s include the opening cysteine and the closing phenylalanine or tryptophan. D genes are given only for firm matches. For some rows the clone size is stated as once, few or many, or as a class when expanded; others skip it.

d_call cdr3_length j_call v_call clone_size cdr3_aa cdr3_nt
NA 14 TRBJ2-2 TRBV7-9 NA CASSLFSGRGELFF TGTGCCAGCAGCTTATTCTCGGGCAGGGGGGAGCTGTTTTTT
NA 12 TRBJ1-1 TRBV2 NA CASGHPNTEAFF TGTGCCAGCGGACATCCGAACACTGAAGCTTTCTTT
NA 16 TRBJ2-1 TRBV3-1/TRBV3-2 NA CASSQELGEIYNEQFF TGTGCCAGCAGCCAAGAGCTAGGGGAGATTTACAATGAGCAGTTCTTC
NA 15 TRBJ2-1 TRBV11-3 NA CASSSLADPYNEQFF TGTGCCAGCAGCTCTTTGGCGGACCCCTACAATGAGCAGTTCTTC
NA 14 TRBJ1-3 TRBV28 NA CASSTPGRGNTIYF TGTGCCAGCAGTACGCCCGGGCGGGGAAACACCATATATTTT
TRBD1 14 TRBJ1-1 TRBV19 few CASWDRARNTEAFF TGTGCCAGTTGGGACAGGGCACGGAACACTGAAGCTTTCTTT
TRBD1 14 TRBJ1-2 TRBV27 few CATSRGEGIYGYTF TGTGCCACCTCCAGGGGGGAGGGTATCTATGGCTACACCTTC
NA 14 TRBJ1-6 TRBV4-2 NA CASSPDRDNSPLHF TGTGCCAGCAGCCCAGACCGGGACAATTCACCCCTCCACTTT
NA 16 TRBJ2-3 TRBV28 NA CASSGFGAHPSDTQYF TGTGCCAGCAGCGGCTTTGGGGCGCATCCCTCGGATACGCAGTATTTT
TRBD1 12 TRBJ2-5 TRBV10-2 NA CASSQGWETQYF TGCGCCAGCTCACAGGGGTGGGAGACCCAGTACTTC
NA 13 TRBJ1-5 TRBV19 NA CASSVGLDQPQHF TGTGCCAGTAGTGTGGGGTTGGATCAGCCCCAGCATTTT
NA 15 TRBJ2-7 TRBV10-3 NA CAISESGGGPYEQYF TGTGCCATCAGTGAGTCAGGCGGGGGCCCCTACGAGCAGTACTTC
NA 16 TRBJ1-5 TRBV5-4 NA CASSLGGPYSNQPQHF TGTGCCAGCAGCCTGGGGGGGCCCTATAGCAATCAGCCCCAGCATTTT
TRBD1 16 TRBJ1-5 TRBV28 NA CASSTRQGYLNQPQHF TGTGCCAGCAGTACCAGACAGGGCTATCTCAATCAGCCCCAGCATTTT
NA 19 TRBJ2-2 TRBV7-6 NA CASSSGPVNPGASTGELFF TGTGCCAGCAGCTCGGGTCCCGTTAATCCGGGGGCCTCCACCGGGGAGCTGTTTTTT
NA 13 TRBJ1-1 TRBV5-4 NA CASSWDSFPEAFF TGTGCCAGCAGCTGGGATTCGTTCCCTGAAGCTTTCTTT
TRBD1 15 TRBJ1-2 TRBV6-5 NA CASSPQGRSNYGYTF TGTGCCAGCAGTCCACAGGGGAGAAGCAACTATGGCTACACCTTC
TRBD1 13 TRBJ1-4 TRBV29-1 NA CSVEGQGDEKLFF TGCAGCGTTGAGGGACAGGGGGATGAAAAACTGTTTTTT
NA 15 TRBJ1-5 TRBV28 NA CASRKGQWSNQPQHF TGTGCCAGCAGAAAAGGACAGTGGAGCAATCAGCCCCAGCATTTT
NA 15 TRBJ1-2 TRBV7-9 NA CASSPTGGGNYGYTF TGTGCCAGCAGCCCGACCGGCGGGGGGAACTATGGCTACACCTTC
TRBD1 12 TRBJ2-5 TRBV19 NA CASRHRGETQYF TGTGCCAGTAGACACAGGGGAGAGACCCAGTACTTC
NA 14 TRBJ1-6 TRBV6-5 NA CATKSGTENSPLHF TGTGCCACAAAATCAGGGACGGAAAATTCACCCCTCCACTTT
NA 12 TRBJ1-1 TRBV7-9 NA CASSLAGTEAFF TGTGCCAGCAGCTTAGCGGGCACTGAAGCTTTCTTT